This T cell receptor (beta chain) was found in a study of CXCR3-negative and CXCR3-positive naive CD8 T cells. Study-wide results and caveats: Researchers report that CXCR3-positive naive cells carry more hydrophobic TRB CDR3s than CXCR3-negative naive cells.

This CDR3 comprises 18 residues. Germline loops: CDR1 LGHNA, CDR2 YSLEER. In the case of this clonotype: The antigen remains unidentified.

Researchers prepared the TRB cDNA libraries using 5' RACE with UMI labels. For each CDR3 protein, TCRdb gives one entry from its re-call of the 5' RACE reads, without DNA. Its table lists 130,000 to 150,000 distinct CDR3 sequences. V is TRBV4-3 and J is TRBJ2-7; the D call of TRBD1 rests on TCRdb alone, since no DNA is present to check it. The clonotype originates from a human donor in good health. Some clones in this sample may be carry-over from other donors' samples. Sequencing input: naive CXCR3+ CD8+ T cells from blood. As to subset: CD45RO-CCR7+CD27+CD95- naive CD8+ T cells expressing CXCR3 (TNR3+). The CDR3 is CASSQDPTGKKPSDEQYF.